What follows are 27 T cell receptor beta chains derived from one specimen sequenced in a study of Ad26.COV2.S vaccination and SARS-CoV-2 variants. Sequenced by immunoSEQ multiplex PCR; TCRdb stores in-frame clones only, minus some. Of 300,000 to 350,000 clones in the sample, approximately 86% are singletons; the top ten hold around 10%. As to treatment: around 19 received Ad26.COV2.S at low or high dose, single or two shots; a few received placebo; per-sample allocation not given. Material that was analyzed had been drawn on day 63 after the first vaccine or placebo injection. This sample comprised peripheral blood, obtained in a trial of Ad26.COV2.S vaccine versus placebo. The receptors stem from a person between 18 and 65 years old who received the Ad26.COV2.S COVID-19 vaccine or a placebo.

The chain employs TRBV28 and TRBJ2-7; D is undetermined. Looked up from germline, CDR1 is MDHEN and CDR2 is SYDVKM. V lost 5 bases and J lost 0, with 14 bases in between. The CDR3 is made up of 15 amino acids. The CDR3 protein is CASSPRTASSYEQYF. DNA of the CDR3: TGTGCCAGCAGTCCTCGGACGGCCAGCTCCTACGAGCAGTACTTC.

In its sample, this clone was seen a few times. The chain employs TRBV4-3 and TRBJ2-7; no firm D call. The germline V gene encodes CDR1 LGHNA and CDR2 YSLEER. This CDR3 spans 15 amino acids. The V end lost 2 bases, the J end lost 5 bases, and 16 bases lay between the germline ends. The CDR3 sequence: CASSQKTPAVHEQYF. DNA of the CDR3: TGCGCCAGCAGCCAAAAGACTCCTGCCGTCCACGAGCAGTACTTC.

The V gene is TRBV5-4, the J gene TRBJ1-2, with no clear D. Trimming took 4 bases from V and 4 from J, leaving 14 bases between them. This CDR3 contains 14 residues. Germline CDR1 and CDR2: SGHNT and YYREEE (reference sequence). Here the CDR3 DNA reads TGTGCCAGCAGCCCCGCTTTGGCTAGCTATGGCTACACCTTC. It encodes CASSPALASYGYTF. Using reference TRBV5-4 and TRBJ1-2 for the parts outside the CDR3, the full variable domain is ETGVTQSPTHLIKTRGQQVTLRCSSQSGHNTVSWYQQALGQGPQFIFQYYREEENGRGNFPPRFSGLQFPNYSSELNVNALELDDSALYLCASSPALASYGYTFGSGTRLTVV.

CDR3 residues: CASSSPYGNTEAFF. CDR3 sequence (DNA): TGTGCCAGCAGTTCCCCTTACGGAAACACTGAAGCTTTCTTT. The rearrangement links TRBV28 to TRBJ1-1; D uncertain. The CDR3 extends over 14 amino acids. V gave up 4 bases and J gave up 2 bases, with 11 bases separating them. Germline CDR1 reads MDHEN; CDR2 reads SYDVKM.

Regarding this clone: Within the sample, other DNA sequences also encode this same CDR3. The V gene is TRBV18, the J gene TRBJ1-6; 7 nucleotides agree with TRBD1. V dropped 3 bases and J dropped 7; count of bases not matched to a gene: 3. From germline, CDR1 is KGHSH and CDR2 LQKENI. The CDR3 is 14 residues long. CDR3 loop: CASSPGTANSPLHF. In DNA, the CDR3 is TGTGCCAGCTCACCTGGGACAGCAAATTCACCCCTCCACTTT.

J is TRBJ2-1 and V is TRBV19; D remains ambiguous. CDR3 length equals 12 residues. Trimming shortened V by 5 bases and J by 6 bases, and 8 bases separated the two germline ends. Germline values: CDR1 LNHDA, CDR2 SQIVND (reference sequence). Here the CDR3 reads CASSSWGNEQFF. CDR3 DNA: TGTGCCAGTAGTTCCTGGGGCAATGAGCAGTTCTTC.

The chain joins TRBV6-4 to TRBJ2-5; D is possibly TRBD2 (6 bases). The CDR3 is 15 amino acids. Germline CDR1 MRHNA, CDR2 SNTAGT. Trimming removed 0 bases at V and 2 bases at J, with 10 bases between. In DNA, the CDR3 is TGTGCCAGCAGTGACTCGGGGGGTCCTCAAGAGACCCAGTACTTC. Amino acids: CASSDSGGPQETQYF.

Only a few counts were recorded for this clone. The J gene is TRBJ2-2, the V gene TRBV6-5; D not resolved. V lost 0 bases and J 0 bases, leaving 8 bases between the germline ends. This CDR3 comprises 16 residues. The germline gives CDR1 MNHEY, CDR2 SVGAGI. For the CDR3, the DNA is TGTGCCAGCAGTTACTCGCATCATCCGAACACCGGGGAGCTGTTTTTT. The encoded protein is CASSYSHHPNTGELFF.

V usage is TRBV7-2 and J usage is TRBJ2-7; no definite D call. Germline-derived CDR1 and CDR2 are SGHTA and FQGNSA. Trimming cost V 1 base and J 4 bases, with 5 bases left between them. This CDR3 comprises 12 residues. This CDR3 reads CASSLEVYEQYF. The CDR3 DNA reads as TGTGCCAGCAGCTTAGAGGTGTACGAGCAGTACTTC.

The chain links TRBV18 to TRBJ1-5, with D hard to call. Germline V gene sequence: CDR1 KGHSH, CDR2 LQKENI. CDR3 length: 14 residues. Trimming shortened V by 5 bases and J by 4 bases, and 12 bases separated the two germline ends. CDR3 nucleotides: TGTGCCAGCTCAACCGAGGGAGGGAATCAGCCCCAGCATTTT. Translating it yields CASSTEGGNQPQHF. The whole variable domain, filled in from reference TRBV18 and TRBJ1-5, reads NAGVMQNPRHLVRRRGQEARLRCSPMKGHSHVYWYRQLPEEGLKFMVYLQKENIIDESGMPKERFSAEFPKEGPSILRIQQVVRGDSAAYFCASSTEGGNQPQHFGDGTRLSIL.

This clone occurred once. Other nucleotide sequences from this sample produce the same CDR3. CDR3 bases: TGTGCCAGCTCACCGGGACAGGGACGCTATGGCTACACCTTC. Translating gives CASSPGQGRYGYTF. The chain uses TRBV18 and TRBJ1-2, with 9 bases matching TRBD1. The CDR3 is 14 residues long. Unmatched junction bases numbered 3, after V lost 3 bases and J lost 4 bases. Germline CDR1 KGHSH, CDR2 LQKENI.

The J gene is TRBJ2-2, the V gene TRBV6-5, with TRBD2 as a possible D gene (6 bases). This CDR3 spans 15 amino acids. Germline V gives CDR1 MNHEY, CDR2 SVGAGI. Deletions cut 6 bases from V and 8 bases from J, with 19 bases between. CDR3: CASRAGTFLRGELFF. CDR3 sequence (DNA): TGTGCCAGCAGGGCCGGGACTTTCCTCAGAGGGGAGCTGTTTTTT.

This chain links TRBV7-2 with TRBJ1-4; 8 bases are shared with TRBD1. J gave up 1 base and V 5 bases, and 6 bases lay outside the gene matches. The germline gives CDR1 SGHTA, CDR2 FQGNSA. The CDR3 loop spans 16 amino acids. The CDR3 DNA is TGTGCCAGCAGCGCCGACAGGGGAGTAACTAATGAAAAACTGTTTTTT. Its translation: CASSADRGVTNEKLFF. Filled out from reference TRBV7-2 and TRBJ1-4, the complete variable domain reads GAGVSQSPSNKVTEKGKDVELRCDPISGHTALYWYRQSLGQGLEFLIYFQGNSAPDKSGLPSDRFSAERTGGSVSTLTIQRTQQEDSAVYLCASSADRGVTNEKLFFGSGTQLSVL.

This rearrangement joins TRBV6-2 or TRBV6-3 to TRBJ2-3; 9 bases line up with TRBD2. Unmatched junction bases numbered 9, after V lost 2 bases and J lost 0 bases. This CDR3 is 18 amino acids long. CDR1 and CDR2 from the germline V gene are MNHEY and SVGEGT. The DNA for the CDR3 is TGTGCCAGCAGTTACAATAGCGGGGGACTCTCTAGCACAGATACGCAGTATTTT. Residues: CASSYNSGGLSSTDTQYF.

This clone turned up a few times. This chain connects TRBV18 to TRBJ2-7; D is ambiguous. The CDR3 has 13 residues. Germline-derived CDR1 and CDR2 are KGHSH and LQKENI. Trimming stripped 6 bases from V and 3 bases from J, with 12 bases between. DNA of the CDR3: TGTGCCAGCTCGGCTAGGTCGGACTACGAGCAGTACTTC. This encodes CASSARSDYEQYF. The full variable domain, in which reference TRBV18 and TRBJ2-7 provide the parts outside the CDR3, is NAGVMQNPRHLVRRRGQEARLRCSPMKGHSHVYWYRQLPEEGLKFMVYLQKENIIDESGMPKERFSAEFPKEGPSILRIQQVVRGDSAAYFCASSARSDYEQYFGPGTRLTVT.

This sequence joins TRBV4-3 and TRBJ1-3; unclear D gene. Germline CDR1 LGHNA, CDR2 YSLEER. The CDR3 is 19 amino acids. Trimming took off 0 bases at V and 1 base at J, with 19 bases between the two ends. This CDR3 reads CASSQDLSRQSESGNTIYF. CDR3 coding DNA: TGCGCCAGCAGCCAAGATCTCTCCAGGCAGTCCGAGTCTGGAAACACCATATATTTT.

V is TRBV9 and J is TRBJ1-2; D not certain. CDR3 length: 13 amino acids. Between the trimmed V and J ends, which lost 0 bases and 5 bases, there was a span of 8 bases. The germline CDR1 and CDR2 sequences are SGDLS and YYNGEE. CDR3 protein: CASSVEGPYGYTF. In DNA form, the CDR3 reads TGTGCCAGCAGCGTAGAGGGCCCTTATGGCTACACCTTC.

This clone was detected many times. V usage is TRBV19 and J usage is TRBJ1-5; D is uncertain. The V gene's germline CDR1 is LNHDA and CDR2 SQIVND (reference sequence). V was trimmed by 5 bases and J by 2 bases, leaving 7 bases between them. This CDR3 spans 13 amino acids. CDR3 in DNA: TGTGCCAGTAGTTGGGAGGGCAATCAGCCCCAGCATTTT. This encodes CASSWEGNQPQHF.

For the CDR3, the DNA is TGTGCCAGTAGTATAAGGTCGATAAGCGGGGGCTCCTACGAGCAGTACTTC. It codes for CASSIRSISGGSYEQYF. V usage is TRBV19 and J usage is TRBJ2-7; TRBD2 aligns across 8 bases. This CDR3 is built from 17 residues. From germline, CDR1 is LNHDA and CDR2 SQIVND (reference sequence). With V trimmed by 2 bases and J by 0 bases, 9 bases remained unmatched. The full variable domain, completed using reference TRBV19 and TRBJ2-7, is DGGITQSPKYLFRKEGQNVTLSCEQNLNHDAMYWYRQDPGQGLRLIYYSQIVNDFQKGDIAEGYSVSREKKESFPLTVTSAQKNPTAFYLCASSIRSISGGSYEQYFGPGTRLTVT.

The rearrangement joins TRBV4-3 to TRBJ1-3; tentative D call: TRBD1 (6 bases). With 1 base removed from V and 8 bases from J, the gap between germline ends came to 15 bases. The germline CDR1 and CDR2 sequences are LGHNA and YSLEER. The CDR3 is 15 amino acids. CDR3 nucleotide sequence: TGCGCCAGCAGCCAAGCCCCCAGGGGAACGGACACCATATATTTT. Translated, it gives CASSQAPRGTDTIYF.

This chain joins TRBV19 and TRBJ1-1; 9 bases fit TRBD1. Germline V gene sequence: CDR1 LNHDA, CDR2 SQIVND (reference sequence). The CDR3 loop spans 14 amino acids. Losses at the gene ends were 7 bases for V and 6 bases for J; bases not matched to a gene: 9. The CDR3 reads CASKRTGVKAEAFF. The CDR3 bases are TGTGCCAGTAAACGGACAGGGGTGAAGGCTGAAGCTTTCTTT.

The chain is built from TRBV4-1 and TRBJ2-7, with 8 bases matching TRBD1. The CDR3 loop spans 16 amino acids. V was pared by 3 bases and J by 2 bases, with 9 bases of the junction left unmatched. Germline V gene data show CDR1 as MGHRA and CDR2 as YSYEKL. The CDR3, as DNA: TGCGCCAGCAGCCAGGTGACAGGGGCCAGCCCCTACGAGCAGTACTTC. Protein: CASSQVTGASPYEQYF.

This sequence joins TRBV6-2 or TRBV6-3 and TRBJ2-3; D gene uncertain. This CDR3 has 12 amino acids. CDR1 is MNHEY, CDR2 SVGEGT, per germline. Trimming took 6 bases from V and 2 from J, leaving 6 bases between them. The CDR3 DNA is TGTGCCAGCAGCCCTTACACAGATACGCAGTATTTT. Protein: CASSPYTDTQYF.

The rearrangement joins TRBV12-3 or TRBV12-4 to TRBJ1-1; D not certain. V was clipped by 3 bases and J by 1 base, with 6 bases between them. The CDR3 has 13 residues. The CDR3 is CASSFDGNTEAFF. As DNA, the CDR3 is TGTGCCAGCAGTTTCGACGGGAACACTGAAGCTTTCTTT.

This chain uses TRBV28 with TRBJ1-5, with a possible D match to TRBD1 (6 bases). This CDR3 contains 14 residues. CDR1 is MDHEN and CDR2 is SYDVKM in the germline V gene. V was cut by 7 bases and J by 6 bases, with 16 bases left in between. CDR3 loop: CASKIQGLSQPQHF. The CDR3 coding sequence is TGTGCCAGCAAGATACAGGGCTTGAGTCAGCCCCAGCATTTT.

The CDR3: CASSMTLTNTGELFF. The CDR3 nucleotides are TGTGCCAGTAGTATGACTCTAACGAACACCGGGGAGCTGTTTTTT. The V call is TRBV19, the J call TRBJ2-2; D unresolved. Trimming took off 3 bases at V and 0 bases at J, with 8 bases between the two ends. Germline CDR1 is LNHDA and CDR2 is SQIVND (reference sequence). This CDR3 contains 15 residues. The whole variable domain, filled in from reference TRBV19 and TRBJ2-2, reads DGGITQSPKYLFRKEGQNVTLSCEQNLNHDAMYWYRQDPGQGLRLIYYSQIVNDFQKGDIAEGYSVSREKKESFPLTVTSAQKNPTAFYLCASSMTLTNTGELFFGEGSRLTVL.

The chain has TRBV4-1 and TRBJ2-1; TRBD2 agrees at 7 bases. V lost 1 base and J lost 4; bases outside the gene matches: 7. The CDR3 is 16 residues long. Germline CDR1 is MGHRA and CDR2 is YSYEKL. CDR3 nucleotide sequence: TGCGCCAGCAGCCAAGGCGAACTAGCGCCTTACAATGAGCAGTTCTTC. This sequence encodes CASSQGELAPYNEQFF.